The 8 T cell receptor beta chains given below trace back to one sample, sequenced in a study of blood T cell repertoires in COVID-19. Clones were sequenced by immunoSEQ multiplex PCR, and TCRdb holds only the in-frame ones, with some missing. The sample shows more than 100,000 clones, approximately 85% of them seen only once. Input material: peripheral blood. The receptors come from a man older than 75 with acute or convalescent COVID-19.

V usage is TRBV2 and J usage is TRBJ1-6; perhaps TRBD1 as D (5 bases). This CDR3 spans 15 amino acids. Trimming left V 6 bases short and J 7 bases short, with 16 bases between. Germline V gene lookup returns CDR1 SNHLY and CDR2 FYNNEI. This CDR3 reads CASSPPSSGNSPLHF. Written as DNA, the CDR3 is TGTGCCAGCAGCCCGCCGAGCTCAGGGAATTCACCCCTCCACTTT.

This clone has more than one count but fewer than ten. The chain recombines TRBV5-1 with TRBJ2-7; no definite D call. Trimming took off 2 bases at V and 2 bases at J, with 11 bases between the two ends. Germline CDR1 SGHRS, CDR2 YFSETQ. The CDR3 extends over 14 amino acids. CDR3 nucleotide sequence: TGCGCCAGCAGCTTATCCGGGTCCGCCTACGAGCAGTACTTC. Translating it yields CASSLSGSAYEQYF.

The rearrangement joins TRBV18 to TRBJ1-2; tentative D call: TRBD1 (5 bases). The CDR3 spans 15 residues. V gave up 4 bases and J gave up 0 bases, with 12 bases separating them. Germline CDR1 and CDR2: KGHSH and LQKENI. CDR3 in DNA: TGTGCCAGCTCACTCCGACAGACCTCTAACTATGGCTACACCTTC. The encoded protein is CASSLRQTSNYGYTF.

CDR3 sequence reads: CASSLFAEAFF. For the CDR3, the DNA is TGTGCCAGCAGCTTGTTCGCTGAAGCTTTCTTT. The V gene is TRBV7-9, the J gene TRBJ1-1; D not resolved. V was pared by 3 bases and J by 6 bases, with 5 bases between. The CDR3 has 11 amino acids. The germline CDR1 and CDR2 sequences are SEHNR and FQNEAQ (reference sequence).

V usage is TRBV18 and J usage is TRBJ2-5, with D perhaps TRBD2 (6 bases). The CDR3 extends over 14 amino acids. The germline gives CDR1 KGHSH, CDR2 LQKENI. V was trimmed by 3 bases and J by 4 bases, leaving 12 bases between them. The chain's CDR3 is CASSPRGRGETQYF. The CDR3 DNA follows: TGTGCCAGCTCACCGCGGGGCCGTGGAGAGACCCAGTACTTC.

The V call is TRBV19, the J call TRBJ2-3; 12 bases fit TRBD2. This CDR3 is 17 amino acids long. Losses at the gene ends were 5 bases for V and 5 bases for J; bases not matched to a gene: 11. In germline, CDR1 is LNHDA, CDR2 SQIVND (reference sequence). Here the CDR3 reads CASSSRRTSGEVDTQYF. The CDR3 DNA sequence: TGTGCCAGTAGTTCCCGCCGGACTAGCGGGGAAGTAGATACGCAGTATTTT. The variable domain in full, with the rest retrieved from reference TRBV19 and TRBJ2-3, is DGGITQSPKYLFRKEGQNVTLSCEQNLNHDAMYWYRQDPGQGLRLIYYSQIVNDFQKGDIAEGYSVSREKKESFPLTVTSAQKNPTAFYLCASSSRRTSGEVDTQYFGPGTRLTVL.

A single count supports this clone. The rearrangement uses TRBV5-1 and TRBJ1-4; D is possibly TRBD1 (6 bases). Per the germline V gene, CDR1 is SGHRS and CDR2 is YFSETQ. Trimming took 1 base from V and 3 from J, leaving 13 bases between them. The CDR3 extends over 16 amino acids. The CDR3, as DNA: TGCGCCAGCAGCTTGTGGGGCAGGGGAGCTAATGAAAAACTGTTTTTT. Translated: CASSLWGRGANEKLFF.

The chain has TRBV29-1 and TRBJ1-1; D remains unclear. The CDR3 extends over 12 amino acids. Between the trimmed V and J ends, which lost 0 bases and 10 bases, there was a span of 12 bases. Germline CDR1 reads SQVTM; CDR2 reads ANQGSEA. The chain's CDR3 is CSVEDAATAAFF. CDR3 DNA: TGCAGCGTTGAAGACGCGGCCACCGCAGCTTTCTTT.